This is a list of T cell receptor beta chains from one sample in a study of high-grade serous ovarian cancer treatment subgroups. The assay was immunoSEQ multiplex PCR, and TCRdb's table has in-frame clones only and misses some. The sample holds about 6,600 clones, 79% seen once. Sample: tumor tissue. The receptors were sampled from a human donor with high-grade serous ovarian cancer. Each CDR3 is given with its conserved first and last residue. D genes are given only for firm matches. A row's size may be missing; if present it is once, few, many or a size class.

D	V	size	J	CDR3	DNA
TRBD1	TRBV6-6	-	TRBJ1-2	CASSLDRGDVYGYTF	TGTGCCAGCAGTTTGGACAGGGGAGATGTCTATGGCTACACCTTC
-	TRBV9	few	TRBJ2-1	CASSFYLDEQFF	TGTGCCAGCAGCTTTTACTTGGATGAGCAGTTCTTC
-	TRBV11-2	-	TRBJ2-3	CASSSRLEGNTQYF	TGTGCCAGCAGCTCCCGACTAGAAGGGAATACGCAGTATTTT
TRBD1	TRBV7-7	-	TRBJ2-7	CASSTGQGSYEQYF	TGTGCTAGCAGCACGGGACAGGGTTCCTACGAGCAGTACTTC
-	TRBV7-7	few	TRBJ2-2	CASSSRAGELFF	TGTGCTAGCAGTTCACGCGCCGGGGAGCTGTTTTTT
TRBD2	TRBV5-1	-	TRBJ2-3	CASSLASGRAPDTQYF	TGCGCCAGCAGCTTGGCTAGCGGGAGGGCCCCAGATACGCAGTATTTT
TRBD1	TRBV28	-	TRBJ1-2	CASSLDRGDYGYTF	TGTGCCAGCAGTTTAGACAGGGGGGACTATGGCTACACCTTC
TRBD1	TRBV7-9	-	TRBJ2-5	CASSLAVSGTGFRETQYF	TGTGCCAGCAGCTTAGCAGTTTCCGGGACAGGGTTTAGGGAGACCCAGTACTTC
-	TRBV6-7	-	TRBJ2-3	CASSYAPGRTGNRTDTQYF	TGTGCCAGCAGTTACGCCCCCGGAAGAACAGGGAATAGGACAGATACGCAGTATTTT
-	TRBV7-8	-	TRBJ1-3	CASSLGSGTGNTIYF	TGTGCCAGCAGCTTAGGCTCAGGGACTGGAAACACCATATATTTT
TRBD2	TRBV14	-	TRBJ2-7	CASSHKHGAGGPSEQYF	TGTGCCAGCAGCCATAAGCATGGAGCGGGAGGGCCGTCCGAGCAGTACTTC
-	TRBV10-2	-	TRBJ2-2	CASSDRGELFF	TGCGCCAGCAGTGACCGGGGGGAGCTGTTTTTT
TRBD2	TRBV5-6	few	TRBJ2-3	CASSLGRSGSYVGTQYF	TGTGCCAGCAGCCTGGGTCGCAGCGGGAGTTACGTCGGGACGCAGTATTTT
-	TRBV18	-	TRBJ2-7	CASSPSGRGYEQYF	TGTGCCAGCTCCCCTAGCGGCAGGGGCTACGAGCAGTACTTC
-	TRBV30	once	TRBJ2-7	CAWSPSYEQYF	TGTGCCTGGAGCCCATCCTACGAGCAGTACTTC
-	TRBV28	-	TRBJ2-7	CASSLVQTFYEQYF	TGTGCCAGCAGTTTAGTACAGACCTTCTACGAGCAGTACTTC
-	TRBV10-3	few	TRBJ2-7	CAISESSYEQYF	TGTGCCATCAGCGAATCCTCCTACGAGCAGTACTTC
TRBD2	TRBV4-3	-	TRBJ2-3	CASSLGTSGTDTQYF	TGCGCCAGCAGCTTAGGGACTAGCGGGACAGATACGCAGTATTTT
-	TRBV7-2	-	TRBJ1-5	CASSRQDNQPQHF	TGTGCCAGCAGCCGACAGGACAATCAGCCCCAGCATTTT
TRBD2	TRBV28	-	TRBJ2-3	CASSFLAGTDTQYF	TGTGCCAGCAGTTTCCTAGCGGGAACGGATACGCAGTATTTT
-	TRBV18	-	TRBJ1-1	CASSPGQRGTEAFF	TGTGCCAGCTCACCAGGACAAAGGGGCACTGAAGCTTTCTTT
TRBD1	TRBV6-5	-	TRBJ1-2	CASSQTGGGYGYTF	TGTGCCAGCAGCCAAACAGGGGGCGGTTATGGCTACACCTTC
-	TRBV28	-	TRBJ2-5	CASSLSRTETQYF	TGTGCCAGCAGTTTATCGAGGACCGAGACCCAGTACTTC
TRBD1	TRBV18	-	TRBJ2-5	CASSPGGQGAETQYF	TGTGCCAGCTCACCGGGCGGACAGGGGGCAGAGACCCAGTACTTC
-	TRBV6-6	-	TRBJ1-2	CASSYSMAGYTF	TGTGCCAGCAGTTACTCAATGGCCGGCTACACCTTC
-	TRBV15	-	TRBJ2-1	CATSRDLVSSYNEQFF	TGTGCCACCAGCAGAGATCTCGTGAGCTCCTACAATGAGCAGTTCTTC
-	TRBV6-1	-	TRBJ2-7	CATYGTSLLEQYF	TGTGCCACATATGGGACGAGTCTCCTCGAGCAGTACTTC
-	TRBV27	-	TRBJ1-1	CASSFRGMRMNTEAFF	TGTGCCAGCAGTTTCAGGGGAATGAGAATGAACACTGAAGCTTTCTTT
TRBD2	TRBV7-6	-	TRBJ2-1	CASSLVAGGDNEQFF	TGTGCCAGCAGCTTAGTAGCGGGAGGCGATAATGAGCAGTTCTTC
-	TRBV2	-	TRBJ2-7	CASSEEAGFSYEQYF	TGTGCCAGCAGTGAAGAGGCAGGCTTCTCCTACGAGCAGTACTTC
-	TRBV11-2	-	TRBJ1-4	CASSLAPTGERGKLFF	TGTGCCAGCAGCTTAGCTCCCACCGGGGAAAGGGGAAAACTGTTTTTT
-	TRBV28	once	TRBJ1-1	CASSLRLNTEAFF	TGTGCCAGCAGTCTCCGCCTGAACACTGAAGCTTTCTTT
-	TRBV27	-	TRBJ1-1	CASSFTLQSVNTEAFF	TGTGCCAGCAGTTTTACCCTACAGAGCGTGAACACTGAAGCTTTCTTT
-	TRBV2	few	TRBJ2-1	CASSGRDQTGRPVSMRLF	TGTGCCAGCAGTGGACGAGACCAGACAGGCCGTCCTGTATCAATGAGGCTCTTC
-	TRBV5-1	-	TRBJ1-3	CASSLVFGTPAGNTIYF	TGCGCCAGCAGCTTGGTGTTCGGCACTCCCGCTGGAAACACCATATATTTT
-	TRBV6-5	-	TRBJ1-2	CASSPRQVGDGYTF	TGTGCCAGCAGTCCCAGACAGGTCGGGGATGGCTACACCTTC
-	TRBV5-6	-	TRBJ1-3	CASSFGSYSGNTIYF	TGTGCCAGCAGCTTCGGGAGTTACTCTGGAAACACCATATATTTT
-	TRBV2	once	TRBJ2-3	CASSESSDTQYF	TGTGCCAGCAGTGAAAGCAGTGATACGCAGTATTTT
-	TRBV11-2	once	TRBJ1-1	CASSLWGGNTEAFF	TGTGCCAGCAGCTTATGGGGGGGGAACACTGAAGCTTTCTTT
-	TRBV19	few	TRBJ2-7	CASSIPGSGSYEQYF	TGTGCCAGTAGTATCCCAGGGTCAGGCTCCTACGAGCAGTACTTC
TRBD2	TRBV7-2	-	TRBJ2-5	CASSSRSLAGGGETQYF	TGTGCCAGCAGCTCCCGCTCACTAGCGGGAGGGGGAGAGACCCAGTACTTC